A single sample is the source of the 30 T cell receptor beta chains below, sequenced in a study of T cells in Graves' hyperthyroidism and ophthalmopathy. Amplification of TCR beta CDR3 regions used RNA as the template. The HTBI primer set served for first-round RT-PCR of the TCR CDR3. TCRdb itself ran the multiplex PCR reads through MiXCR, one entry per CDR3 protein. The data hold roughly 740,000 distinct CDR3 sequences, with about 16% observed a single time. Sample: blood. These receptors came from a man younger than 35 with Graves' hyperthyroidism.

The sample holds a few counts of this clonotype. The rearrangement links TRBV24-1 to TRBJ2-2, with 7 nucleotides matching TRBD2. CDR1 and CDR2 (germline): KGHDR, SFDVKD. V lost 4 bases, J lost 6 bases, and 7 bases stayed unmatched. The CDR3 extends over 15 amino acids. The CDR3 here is CATSERTSGSGELFF. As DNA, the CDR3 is TGTGCCACCAGTGAGCGGACTAGTGGTTCCGGGGAGCTGTTTTTT.

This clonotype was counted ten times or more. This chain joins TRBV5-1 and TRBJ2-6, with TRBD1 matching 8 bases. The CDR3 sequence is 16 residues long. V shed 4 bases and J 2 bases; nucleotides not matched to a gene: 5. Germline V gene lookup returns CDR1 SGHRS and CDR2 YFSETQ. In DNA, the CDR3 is TGCGCCAGCAGCGGGGGACAGGAGGCTGGGGCCAACGTCCTGACTTTC. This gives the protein CASSGGQEAGANVLTF.

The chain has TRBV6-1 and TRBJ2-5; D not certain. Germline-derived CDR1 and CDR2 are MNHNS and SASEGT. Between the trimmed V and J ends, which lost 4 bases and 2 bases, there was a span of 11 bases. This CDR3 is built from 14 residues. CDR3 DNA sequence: TGTGCCAGCAGTGTGACGGGTCGGCAAGAGACCCAGTACTTC. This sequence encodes CASSVTGRQETQYF.

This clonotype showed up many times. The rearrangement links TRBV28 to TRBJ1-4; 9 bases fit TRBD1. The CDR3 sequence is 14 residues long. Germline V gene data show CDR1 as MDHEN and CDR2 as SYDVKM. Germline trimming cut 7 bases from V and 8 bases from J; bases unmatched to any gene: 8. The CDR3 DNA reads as TGTGCCAGCACGACAACAGGGGGCGAGGAAAAACTGTTTTTT. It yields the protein CASTTTGGEEKLFF.

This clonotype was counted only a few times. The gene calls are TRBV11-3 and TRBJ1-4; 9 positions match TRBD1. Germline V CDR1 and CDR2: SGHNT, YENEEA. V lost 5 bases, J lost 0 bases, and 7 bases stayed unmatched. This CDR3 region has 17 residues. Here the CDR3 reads CASSPGQGKATNEKLFF. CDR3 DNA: TGTGCCAGCAGCCCCGGACAGGGGAAGGCAACTAATGAAAAACTGTTTTTT.

The chain's CDR3 is CATSDPGGESYGYTF. Here the CDR3 DNA reads TGTGCCACCAGTGACCCAGGGGGCGAGAGCTATGGCTACACCTTC. The chain has TRBV24-1 and TRBJ1-2, with 8 bases lining up with TRBD1. CDR3 length: 15 residues. Germline CDR1 and CDR2: KGHDR and SFDVKD. Trimming cost V 4 bases and J 4 bases; bases outside gene matches: 7.

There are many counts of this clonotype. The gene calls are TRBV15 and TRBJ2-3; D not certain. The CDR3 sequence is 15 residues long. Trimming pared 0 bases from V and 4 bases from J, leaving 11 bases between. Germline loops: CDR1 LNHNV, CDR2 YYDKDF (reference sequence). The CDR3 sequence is CATSRERPSADTQYF. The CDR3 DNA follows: TGTGCCACCAGCAGAGAGAGGCCAAGCGCAGATACGCAGTATTTT.

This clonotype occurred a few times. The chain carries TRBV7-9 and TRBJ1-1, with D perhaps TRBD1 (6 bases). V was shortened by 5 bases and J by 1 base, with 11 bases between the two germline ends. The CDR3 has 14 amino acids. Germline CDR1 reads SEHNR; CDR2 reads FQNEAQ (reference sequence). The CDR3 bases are TGTGCCAGCAGCCCCCAGGGGACGAACACTGAAGCTTTCTTT. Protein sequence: CASSPQGTNTEAFF.

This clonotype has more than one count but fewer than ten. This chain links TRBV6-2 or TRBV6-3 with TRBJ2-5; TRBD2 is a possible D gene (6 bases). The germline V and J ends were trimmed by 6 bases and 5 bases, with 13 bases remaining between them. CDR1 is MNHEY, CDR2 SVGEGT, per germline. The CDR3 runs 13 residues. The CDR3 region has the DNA TGTGCCAGCAGCCGGGGGAAGCTCGAGACCCAGTACTTC. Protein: CASSRGKLETQYF.

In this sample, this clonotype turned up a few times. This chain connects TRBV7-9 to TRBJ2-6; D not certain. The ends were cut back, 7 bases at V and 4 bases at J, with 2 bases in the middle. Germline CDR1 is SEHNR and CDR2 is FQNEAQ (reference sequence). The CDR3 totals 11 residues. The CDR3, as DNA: TGTGCCAGCATAGGGGCCAACGTCCTGACTTTC. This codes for CASIGANVLTF.

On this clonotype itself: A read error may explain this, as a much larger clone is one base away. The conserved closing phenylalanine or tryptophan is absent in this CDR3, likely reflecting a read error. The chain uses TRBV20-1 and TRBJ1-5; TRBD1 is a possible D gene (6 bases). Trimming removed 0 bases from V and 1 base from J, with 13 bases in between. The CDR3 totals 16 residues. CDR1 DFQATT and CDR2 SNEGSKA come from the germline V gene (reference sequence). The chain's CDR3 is CSARDSGAPSNQPQHL. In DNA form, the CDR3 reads TGCAGTGCTAGAGATTCGGGGGCTCCAAGCAATCAGCCCCAGCATCTT.

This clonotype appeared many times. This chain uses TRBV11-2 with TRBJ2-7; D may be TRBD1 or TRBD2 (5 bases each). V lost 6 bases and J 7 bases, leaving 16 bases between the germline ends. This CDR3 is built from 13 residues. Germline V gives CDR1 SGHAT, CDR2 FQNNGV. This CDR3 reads CASSLGTGGEQYF. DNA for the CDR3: TGTGCCAGCAGTTTGGGGACGGGCGGAGAGCAGTACTTC. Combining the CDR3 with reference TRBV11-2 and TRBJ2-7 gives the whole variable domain EAGVAQSPRYKIIEKRQSVAFWCNPISGHATLYWYQQILGQGPKLLIQFQNNGVVDDSQLPKDRFSAERLKGVDSTLKIQPAKLEDSAVYLCASSLGTGGEQYFGPGTRLTVT.

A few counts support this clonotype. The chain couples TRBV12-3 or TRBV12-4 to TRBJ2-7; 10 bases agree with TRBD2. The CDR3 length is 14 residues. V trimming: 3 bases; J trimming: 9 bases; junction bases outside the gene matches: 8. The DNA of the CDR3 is TGTGCCAGCAGTTTGGTAGCGGGAGGAGGTCCGCAGTACTTC. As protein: CASSLVAGGGPQYF.

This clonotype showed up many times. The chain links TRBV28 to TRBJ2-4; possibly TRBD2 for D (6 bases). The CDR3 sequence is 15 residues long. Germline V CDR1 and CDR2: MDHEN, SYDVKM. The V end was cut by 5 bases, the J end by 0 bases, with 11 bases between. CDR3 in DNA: TGTGCCAGCAGTCTTCCGGGACTAGCCAAAAACATTCAGTACTTC. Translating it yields CASSLPGLAKNIQYF.

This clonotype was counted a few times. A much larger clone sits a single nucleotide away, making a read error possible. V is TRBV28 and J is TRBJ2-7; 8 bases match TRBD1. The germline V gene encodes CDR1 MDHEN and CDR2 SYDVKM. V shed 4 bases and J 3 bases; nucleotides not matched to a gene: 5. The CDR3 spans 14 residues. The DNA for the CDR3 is TGTGCCAGCAGTTGGGGCGGACAGGGCTACGAGCAGTACTTC. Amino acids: CASSWGGQGYEQYF.

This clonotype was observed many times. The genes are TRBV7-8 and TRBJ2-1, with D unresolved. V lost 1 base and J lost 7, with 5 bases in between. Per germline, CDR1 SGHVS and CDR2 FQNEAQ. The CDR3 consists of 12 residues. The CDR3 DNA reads TGTGCCAGCAGCTTAGAAAAGAATGAGCAGTTCTTC. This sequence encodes CASSLEKNEQFF.

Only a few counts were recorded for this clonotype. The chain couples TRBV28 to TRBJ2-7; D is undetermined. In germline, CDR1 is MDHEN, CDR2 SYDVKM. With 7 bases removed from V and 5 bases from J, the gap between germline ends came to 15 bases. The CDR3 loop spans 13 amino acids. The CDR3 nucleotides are TGTGCCAGCACTCTCGCCCCTTGGGACGAGCAGTACTTC. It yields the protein CASTLAPWDEQYF.

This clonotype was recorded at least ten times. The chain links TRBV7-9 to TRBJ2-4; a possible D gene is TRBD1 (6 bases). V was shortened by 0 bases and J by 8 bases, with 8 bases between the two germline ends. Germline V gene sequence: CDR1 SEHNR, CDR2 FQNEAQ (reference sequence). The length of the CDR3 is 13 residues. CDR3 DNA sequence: TGTGCCAGCAGCTTAGCCAGGGGAGACATTCAGTACTTC. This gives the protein CASSLARGDIQYF.

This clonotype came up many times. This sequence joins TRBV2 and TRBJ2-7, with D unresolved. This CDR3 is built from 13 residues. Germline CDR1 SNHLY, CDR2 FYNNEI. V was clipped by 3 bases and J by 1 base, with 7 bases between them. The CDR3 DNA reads TGTGCCAGCAGTGAGTCCAGATCCTACGAGCAGTACTTC. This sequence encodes CASSESRSYEQYF.

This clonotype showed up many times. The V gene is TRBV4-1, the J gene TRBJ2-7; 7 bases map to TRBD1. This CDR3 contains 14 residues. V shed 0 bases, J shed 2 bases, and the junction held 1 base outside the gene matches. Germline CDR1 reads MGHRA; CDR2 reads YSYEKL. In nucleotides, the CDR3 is TGCGCCAGCAGCCAAGAGACAGGGCCCTACGAGCAGTACTTC. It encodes CASSQETGPYEQYF.

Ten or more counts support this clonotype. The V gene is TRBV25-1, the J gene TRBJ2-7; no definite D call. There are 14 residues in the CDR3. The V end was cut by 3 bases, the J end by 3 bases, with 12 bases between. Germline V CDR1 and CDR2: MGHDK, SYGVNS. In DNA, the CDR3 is TGTGCCAGCAGTGATCTTCGCGTAAACTACGAGCAGTACTTC. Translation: CASSDLRVNYEQYF.

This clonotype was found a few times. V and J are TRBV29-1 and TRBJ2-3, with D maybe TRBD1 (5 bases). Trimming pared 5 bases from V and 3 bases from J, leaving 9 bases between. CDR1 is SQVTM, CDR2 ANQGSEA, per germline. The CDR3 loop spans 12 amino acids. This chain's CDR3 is CSVTRQTDTQYF. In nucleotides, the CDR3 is TGCAGCGTTACCCGACAGACAGATACGCAGTATTTT.

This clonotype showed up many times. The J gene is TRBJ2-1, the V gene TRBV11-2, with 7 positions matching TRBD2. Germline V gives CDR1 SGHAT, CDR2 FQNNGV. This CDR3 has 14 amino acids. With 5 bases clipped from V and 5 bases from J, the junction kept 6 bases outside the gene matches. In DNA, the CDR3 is TGTGCCAGCAGCAGGACTAGGCCCAACAATGAGCAGTTCTTC. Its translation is CASSRTRPNNEQFF.

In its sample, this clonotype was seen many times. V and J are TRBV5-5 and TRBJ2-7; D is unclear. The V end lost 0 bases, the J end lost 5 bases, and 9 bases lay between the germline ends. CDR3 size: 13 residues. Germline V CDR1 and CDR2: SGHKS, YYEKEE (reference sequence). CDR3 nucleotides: TGTGCCAGCAGCTTGGCCGGCGGTAACGAGCAGTACTTC. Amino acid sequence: CASSLAGGNEQYF.

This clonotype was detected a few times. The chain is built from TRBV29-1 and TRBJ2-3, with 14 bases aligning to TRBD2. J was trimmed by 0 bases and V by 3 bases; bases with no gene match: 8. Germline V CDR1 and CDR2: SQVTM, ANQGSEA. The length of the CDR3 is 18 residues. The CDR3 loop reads CSVEATSGRVDSTDTQYF. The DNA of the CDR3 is TGCAGCGTTGAGGCGACTAGCGGGAGGGTCGATAGCACAGATACGCAGTATTTT.

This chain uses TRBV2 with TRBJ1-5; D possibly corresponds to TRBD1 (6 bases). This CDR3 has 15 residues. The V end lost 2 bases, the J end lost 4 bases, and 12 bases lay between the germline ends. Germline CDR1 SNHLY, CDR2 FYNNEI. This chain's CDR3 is CASSEMGTLNQPQHF. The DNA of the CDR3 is TGTGCCAGCAGTGAAATGGGGACATTAAATCAGCCCCAGCATTTT.

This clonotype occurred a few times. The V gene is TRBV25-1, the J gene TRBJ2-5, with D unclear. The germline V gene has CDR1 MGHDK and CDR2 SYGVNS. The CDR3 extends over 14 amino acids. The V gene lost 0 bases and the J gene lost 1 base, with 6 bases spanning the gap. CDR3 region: CASSEYQTQETQYF. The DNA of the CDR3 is TGTGCCAGCAGTGAATACCAGACCCAAGAGACCCAGTACTTC.

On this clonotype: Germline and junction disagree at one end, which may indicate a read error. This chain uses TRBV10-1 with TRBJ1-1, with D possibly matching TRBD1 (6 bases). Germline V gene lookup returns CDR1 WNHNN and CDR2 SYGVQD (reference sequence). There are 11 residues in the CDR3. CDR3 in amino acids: CVSSQGSEAFF. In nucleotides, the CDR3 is TGCGTCAGCAGTCAGGGGTCGGAAGCTTTCTTT.

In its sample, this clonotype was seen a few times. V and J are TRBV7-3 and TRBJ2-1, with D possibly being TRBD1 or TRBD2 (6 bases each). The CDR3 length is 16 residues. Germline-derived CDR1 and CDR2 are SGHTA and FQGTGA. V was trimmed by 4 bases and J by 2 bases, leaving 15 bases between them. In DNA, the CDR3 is TGTGCCAGCAGCTCAAAGGGGGGTTTCGCCTACAATGAGCAGTTCTTC. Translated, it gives CASSSKGGFAYNEQFF.

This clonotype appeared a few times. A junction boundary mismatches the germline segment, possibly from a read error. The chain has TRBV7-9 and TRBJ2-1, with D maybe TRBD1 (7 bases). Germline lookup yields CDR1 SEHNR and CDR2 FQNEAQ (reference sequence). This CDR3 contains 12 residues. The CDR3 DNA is TGTGCCAGCAGCTTGGGAGGACAGGCTCACATCTTC. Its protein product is CASSLGGQAHIF. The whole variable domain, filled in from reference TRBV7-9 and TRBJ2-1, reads DTGVSQNPRHKITKRGQNVTFRCDPISEHNRLYWYRQTLGQGPEFLTYFQNEAQLEKSRLLSDRFSAERPKGSFSTLEIQRTEQGDSAMYLCASSLGGQAHIFGPGTRLTVL.